The clone carrying this TCR beta chain was counted ten times or more. Antigen: not known. Peripheral blood samples of around 11 milliliters were drawn from each donor. Extraction of total RNA produced a minimum of 5 micrograms from each sample. This sample is part of a study of blood T cells in healthy people across ages. The CDR3 has 18 amino acids. For the second PCR, which ran for roughly 6 to 12 cycles, a sample-barcoded 5' primer and a J-beta primer mix were used. Using its own MiXCR run on the 5' RACE reads, TCRdb lists one record per CDR3 protein. The sample includes roughly 900,000 distinct CDR3 sequences, more than 25% of them seen just once. Overall study findings and caveats: Correlation between TCR beta diversity and naive T cell percentage was strong.

The receptor comes from a woman of 80 years or more in good health. The chain links TRBV21-1 to TRBJ2-4; the D segment call TRBD2 is taken from the table without a DNA check. TRBV21-1 is a pseudogene segment. The source material was blood. CDR3 residues: CASRHKGTSKLAKNIQYF. CDR3 DNA sequence: TGTGCCAGCAGACACAAGGGGACCTCTAAATTAGCCAAAAACATTCAGTACTTC.